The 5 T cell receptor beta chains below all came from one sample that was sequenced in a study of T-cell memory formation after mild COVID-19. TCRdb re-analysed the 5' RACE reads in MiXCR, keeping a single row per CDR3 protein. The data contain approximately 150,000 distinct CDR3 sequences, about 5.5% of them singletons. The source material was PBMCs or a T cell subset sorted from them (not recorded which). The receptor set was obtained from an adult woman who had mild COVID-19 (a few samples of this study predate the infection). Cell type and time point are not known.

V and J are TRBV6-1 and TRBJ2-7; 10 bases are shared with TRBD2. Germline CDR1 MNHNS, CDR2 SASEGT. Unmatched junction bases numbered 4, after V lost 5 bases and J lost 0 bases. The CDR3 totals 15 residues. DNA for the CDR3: TGTGCCAGCAGTTACCTAGCGGGGGACTCCTACGAGCAGTACTTC. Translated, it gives CASSYLAGDSYEQYF.

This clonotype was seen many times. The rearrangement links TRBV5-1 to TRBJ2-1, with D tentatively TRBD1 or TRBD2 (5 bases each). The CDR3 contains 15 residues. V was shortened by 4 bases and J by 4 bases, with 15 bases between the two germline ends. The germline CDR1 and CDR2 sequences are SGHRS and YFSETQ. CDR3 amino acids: CASSGSGDPYNEQFF. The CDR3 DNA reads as TGCGCCAGCAGCGGCAGTGGGGACCCATACAATGAGCAGTTCTTC.

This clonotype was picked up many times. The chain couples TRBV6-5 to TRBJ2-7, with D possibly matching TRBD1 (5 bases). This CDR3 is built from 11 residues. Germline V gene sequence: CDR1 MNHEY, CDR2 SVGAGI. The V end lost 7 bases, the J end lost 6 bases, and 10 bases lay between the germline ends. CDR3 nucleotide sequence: TGTGCCAGCACTAGGGGTATCGAGCAGTACTTC. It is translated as CASTRGIEQYF.

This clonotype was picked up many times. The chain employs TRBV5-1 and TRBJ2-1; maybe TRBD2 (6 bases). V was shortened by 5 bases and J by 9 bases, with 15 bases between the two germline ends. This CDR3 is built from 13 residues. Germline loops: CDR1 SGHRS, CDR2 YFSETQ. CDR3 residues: CASRVRRGPEQFF. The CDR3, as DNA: TGCGCCAGCAGGGTAAGGAGGGGCCCTGAGCAGTTCTTC.

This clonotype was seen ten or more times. In DNA form, the CDR3 reads TGCGCCAGCAGCTCTCTGGGACATCCCTACGAGCAGTACTTC. Translation gives CASSSLGHPYEQYF. The chain carries TRBV5-1 and TRBJ2-7; TRBD1 might be the D (6 bases). The ends were cut back, 3 bases at V and 2 bases at J, with 12 bases in the middle. CDR3 size: 14 residues. Per the germline V gene, CDR1 is SGHRS and CDR2 is YFSETQ.